These 2 T cell receptor beta chains were all obtained from the same sample, sequenced in a study of neurological immune-mediated disorders. Time point specified: longitudinal time-point 3. Via MiXCR, TCRdb re-called the 5' RACE reads, giving one row per CDR3 protein. Among more than 95,000 distinct CDR3 sequences listed, 11% were seen once. Sample: PBMCs. The source is a female donor with HTLV-1-associated myelopathy (HAM/TSP).

This clonotype appeared many times. The rearrangement joins TRBV20-1 to TRBJ2-3; the match to TRBD2 covers 11 bases. V dropped 6 bases and J dropped 2; count of bases not matched to a gene: 10. The CDR3 is 16 residues long. Germline-derived CDR1 and CDR2 are DFQATT and SNEGSKA (reference sequence). The CDR3 sequence: CSARLAGRLYTDTQYF. CDR3 in DNA: TGCAGTGCGAGACTAGCGGGGAGACTTTACACAGATACGCAGTATTTT.

The CDR3 is CASSVTSGGATDTQYF. DNA for the CDR3: TGTGCCAGCAGCGTGACTAGCGGGGGGGCCACAGATACGCAGTATTTT. The rearrangement joins TRBV9 to TRBJ2-3; 14 positions agree with TRBD2. Germline V gives CDR1 SGDLS, CDR2 YYNGEE. The CDR3 contains 16 residues. V trimming: 2 bases; J trimming: 2 bases; junction bases outside the gene matches: 1. Combining the CDR3 with reference TRBV9 and TRBJ2-3 gives the whole variable domain DSGVTQTPKHLITATGQRVTLRCSPRSGDLSVYWYQQSLDQGLQFLIQYYNGEERAKGNILERFSAQQFPDLHSELNLSSLELGDSALYFCASSVTSGGATDTQYFGPGTRLTVL.